The present entry profiles one T cell receptor (beta chain) with its context. Its antigen is not identified. Here the CDR3 omits its conserved ending phenylalanine or tryptophan, so a read error is the likely source. This specimen belongs to a study of CD8+CD57+ T cells in acquired aplastic anemia. General study points: Common to patients and controls were approximately 30 CD8+ CDR3 sequences.

Genomic DNA provided the template from which TCR beta VDJ and CDR3 profiles were obtained. TCRdb itself ran the reads through MiXCR, one entry per CDR3 protein. The data contain 200,000 to 250,000 distinct CDR3 sequences, 65% of them seen just once; the ten biggest clones take up roughly 62%. The CDR3 contains 15 residues. The V gene's germline CDR1 is SGHVS and CDR2 FQNEAQ. CD8+CD57+ cell expansion had been shown by flow cytometry in patients chosen for sequencing. The rearrangement uses TRBV7-8 and TRBJ2-3; 11 nucleotides align to TRBD2. The receptor comes from a human donor with aplastic anemia. Sequencing input: sorted CD4+, CD8+, or CD8+CD57+ T cells (not recorded which) from PBMCs. This CDR3 reads CASSQLAGDLDMQYS. The CDR3, as DNA: TGTGCCAGCAGCCAACTAGCGGGGGATTTAGATATGCAGTATTCT.